This T cell receptor beta chain is drawn from a study of early T cells in non-severe SARS-CoV-2 infection. On the study more broadly: Alpha and beta chains were unpaired, from unsorted whole-blood bulk RNA.

The CDR3 is made up of 14 amino acids. J was trimmed by 4 bases and V by 8 bases; bases with no gene match: 9. Germline V gene sequence: CDR1 MNHEY, CDR2 SVGEGT. This clonotype appeared many times. Its antigen remains unidentified. Study-wide results and limits: Anti-spike CD8 specificities were favored by VDJdb matching, whose results missed private and CD4 specificities.

Separate cDNA molecules each had unique molecular identifiers attached to them. TCRdb analysed the 5' RACE reads with MiXCR anew, one entry per CDR3 protein. Here the sample spans more than 45,000 distinct CDR3 sequences, about 8.4% being singletons. Specimen: whole blood. V gene TRBV6-2 or TRBV6-3 combines with J gene TRBJ2-7; 9 positions match TRBD1. The TCR originated in an adult who was a healthcare worker with PCR-confirmed SARS-CoV-2 infection or an uninfected control (not recorded which). CDR3 sequence reads: CASDPGTGSYEQYF. The DNA for the CDR3 is TGTGCCAGCGACCCCGGGACAGGGTCGTACGAGCAGTACTTC.